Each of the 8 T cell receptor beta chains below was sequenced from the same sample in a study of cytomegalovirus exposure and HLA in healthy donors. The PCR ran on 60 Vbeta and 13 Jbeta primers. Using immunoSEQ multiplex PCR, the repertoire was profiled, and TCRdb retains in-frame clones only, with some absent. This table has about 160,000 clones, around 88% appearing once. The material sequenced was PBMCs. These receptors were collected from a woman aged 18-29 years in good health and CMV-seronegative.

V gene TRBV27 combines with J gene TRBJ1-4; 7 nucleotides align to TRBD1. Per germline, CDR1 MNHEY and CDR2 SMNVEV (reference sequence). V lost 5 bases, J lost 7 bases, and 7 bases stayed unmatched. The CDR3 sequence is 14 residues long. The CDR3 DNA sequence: TGTGCCAGCAGTCCGGGACAGCTTATTGAAAAACTGTTTTTT. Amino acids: CASSPGQLIEKLFF.

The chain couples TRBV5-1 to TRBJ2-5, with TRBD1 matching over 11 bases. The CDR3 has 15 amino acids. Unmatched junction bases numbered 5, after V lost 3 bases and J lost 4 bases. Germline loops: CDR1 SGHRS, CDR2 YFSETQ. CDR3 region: CASSSTGTGGETQYF. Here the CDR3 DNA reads TGCGCCAGCAGCTCGACGGGGACAGGGGGAGAGACCCAGTACTTC.

CDR3 residues: CASSLTQLAGVHEQYF. CDR3 sequence (DNA): TGTGCCAGCAGTTTAACCCAACTAGCGGGAGTCCACGAGCAGTACTTC. The rearrangement joins TRBV27 to TRBJ2-7; 11 nucleotides match TRBD2. Germline V gene sequence: CDR1 MNHEY, CDR2 SMNVEV (reference sequence). Trimming took 2 bases from V and 5 from J; bases not matched to a gene: 8. The CDR3 is 16 amino acids.

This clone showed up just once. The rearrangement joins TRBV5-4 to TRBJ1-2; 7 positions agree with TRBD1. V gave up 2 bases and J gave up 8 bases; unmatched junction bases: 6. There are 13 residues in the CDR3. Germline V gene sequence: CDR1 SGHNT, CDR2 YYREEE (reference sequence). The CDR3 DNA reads TGTGCCAGCAGCTTAAAGGACAGGATGGGCTACACCTTC. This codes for CASSLKDRMGYTF.

CDR3 nucleotide sequence: TGTGCCAGTAGCCCTCAGGGGGCGAATGGCTACACCTTC. The encoded protein is CASSPQGANGYTF. The gene calls are TRBV19 and TRBJ1-2; 8 bases map to TRBD1. The trim removed 6 bases at V and 6 bases at J, leaving 6 bases unmatched. CDR3 length: 13 residues. The germline gives CDR1 LNHDA, CDR2 SQIVND (reference sequence).

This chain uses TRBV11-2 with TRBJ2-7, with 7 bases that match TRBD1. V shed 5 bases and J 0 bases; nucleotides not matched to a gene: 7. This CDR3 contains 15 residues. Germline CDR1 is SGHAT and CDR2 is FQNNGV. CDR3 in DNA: TGTGCCAGCAGCCGCGACAGGGTGGGCTCCTACGAGCAGTACTTC. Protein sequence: CASSRDRVGSYEQYF.

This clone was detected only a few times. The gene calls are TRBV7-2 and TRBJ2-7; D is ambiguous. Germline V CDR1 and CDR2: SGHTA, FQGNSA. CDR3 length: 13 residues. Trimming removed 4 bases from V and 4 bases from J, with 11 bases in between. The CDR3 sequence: CASSYVEMYEQYF. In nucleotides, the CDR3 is TGTGCCAGCAGCTATGTGGAGATGTACGAGCAGTACTTC.

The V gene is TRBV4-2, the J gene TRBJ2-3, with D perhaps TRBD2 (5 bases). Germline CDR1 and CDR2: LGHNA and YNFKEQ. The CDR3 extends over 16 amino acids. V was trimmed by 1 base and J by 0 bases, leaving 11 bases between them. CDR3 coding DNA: TGTGCCAGCAGCCAAGGCCCGCGGGCGAGCACAGATACGCAGTATTTT. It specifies CASSQGPRASTDTQYF.